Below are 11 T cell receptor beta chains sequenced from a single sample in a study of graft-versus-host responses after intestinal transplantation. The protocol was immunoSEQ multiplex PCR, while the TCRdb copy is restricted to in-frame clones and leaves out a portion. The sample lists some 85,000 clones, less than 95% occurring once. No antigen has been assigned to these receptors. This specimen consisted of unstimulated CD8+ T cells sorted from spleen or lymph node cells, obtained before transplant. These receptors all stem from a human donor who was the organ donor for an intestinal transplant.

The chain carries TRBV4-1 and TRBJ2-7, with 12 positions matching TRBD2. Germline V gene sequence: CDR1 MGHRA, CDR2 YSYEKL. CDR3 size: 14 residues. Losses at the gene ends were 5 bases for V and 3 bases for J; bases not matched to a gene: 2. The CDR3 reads CASSTTSGGYEQYF. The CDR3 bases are TGCGCCAGCAGCACGACTAGCGGGGGCTACGAGCAGTACTTC.

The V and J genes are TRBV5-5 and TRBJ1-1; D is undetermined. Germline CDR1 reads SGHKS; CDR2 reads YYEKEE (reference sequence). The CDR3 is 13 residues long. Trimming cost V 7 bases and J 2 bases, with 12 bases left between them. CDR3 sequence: CASRHTVNTEAFF. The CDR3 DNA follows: TGTGCCAGCCGCCATACAGTAAACACTGAAGCTTTCTTT. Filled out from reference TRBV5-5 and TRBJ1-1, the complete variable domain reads DAGVTQSPTHLIKTRGQQVTLRCSPISGHKSVSWYQQVLGQGPQFIFQYYEKEERGRGNFPDRFSARQFPNYSSELNVNALLLGDSALYLCASRHTVNTEAFFGQGTRLTVV.

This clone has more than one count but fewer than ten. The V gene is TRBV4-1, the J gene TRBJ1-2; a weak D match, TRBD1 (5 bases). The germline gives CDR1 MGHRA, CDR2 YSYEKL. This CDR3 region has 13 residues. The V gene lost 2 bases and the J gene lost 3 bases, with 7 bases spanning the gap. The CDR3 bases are TGCGCCAGCAGCCAAAGCAGGGACTATGGCTACACCTTC. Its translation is CASSQSRDYGYTF.

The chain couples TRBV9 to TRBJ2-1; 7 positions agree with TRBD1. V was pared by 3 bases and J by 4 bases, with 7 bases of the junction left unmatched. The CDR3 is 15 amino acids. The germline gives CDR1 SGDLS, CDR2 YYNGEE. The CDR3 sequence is CASSGAGTAYNEQFF. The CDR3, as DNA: TGTGCCAGCAGCGGCGCCGGGACAGCTTACAATGAGCAGTTCTTC.

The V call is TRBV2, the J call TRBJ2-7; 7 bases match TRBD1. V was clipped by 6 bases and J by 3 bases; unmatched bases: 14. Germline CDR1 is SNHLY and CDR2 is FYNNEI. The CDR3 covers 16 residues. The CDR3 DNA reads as TGTGCCAGCAGCGGGCCCATGGGGACAGCCAGCTACGAGCAGTACTTC. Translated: CASSGPMGTASYEQYF.

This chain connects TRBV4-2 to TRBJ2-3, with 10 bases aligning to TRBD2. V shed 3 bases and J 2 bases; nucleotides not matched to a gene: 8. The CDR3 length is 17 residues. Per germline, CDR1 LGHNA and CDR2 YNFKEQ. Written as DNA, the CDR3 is TGTGCCAGCAGCCAGACCGCTCTAGCGGGGGTCACAGATACGCAGTATTTT. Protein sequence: CASSQTALAGVTDTQYF.

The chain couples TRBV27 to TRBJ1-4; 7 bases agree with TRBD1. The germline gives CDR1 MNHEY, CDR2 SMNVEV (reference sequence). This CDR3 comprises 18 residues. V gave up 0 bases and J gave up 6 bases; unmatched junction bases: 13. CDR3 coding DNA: TGTGCCAGCAGTTTATCTGGGTTGTTGAGGGGGCGGGATGAAAAACTGTTTTTT. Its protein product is CASSLSGLLRGRDEKLFF. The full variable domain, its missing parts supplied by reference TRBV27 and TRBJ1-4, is EAQVTQNPRYLITVTGKKLTVTCSQNMNHEYMSWYRQDPGLGLRQIYYSMNVEVTDKGDVPEGYKVSRKEKRNFPLILESPSPNQTSLYFCASSLSGLLRGRDEKLFFGSGTQLSVL.

Here the CDR3 DNA reads TGTGCCAGCAGTGAACAGGGGGCTTACGAGCAGTACTTC. Translated, it gives CASSEQGAYEQYF. The chain carries TRBV2 and TRBJ2-7; 8 bases are shared with TRBD1. Germline-derived CDR1 and CDR2 are SNHLY and FYNNEI. The CDR3 contains 13 residues. The trim removed 2 bases at V and 4 bases at J, leaving 1 base unmatched.

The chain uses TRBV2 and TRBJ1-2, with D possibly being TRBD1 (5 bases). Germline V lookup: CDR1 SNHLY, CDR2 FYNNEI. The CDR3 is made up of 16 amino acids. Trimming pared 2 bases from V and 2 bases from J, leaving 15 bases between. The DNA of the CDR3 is TGTGCCAGCAGTGAACTAATTATGTCAGGGAACTATGGCTACACCTTC. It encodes CASSELIMSGNYGYTF.

Here the CDR3 reads CASSRQGSYEQYF. The CDR3 DNA reads TGTGCCAGCAGTAGACAGGGTTCCTACGAGCAGTACTTC. This chain uses TRBV27 with TRBJ2-7; 7 bases align to TRBD1. CDR3 size: 13 residues. The V gene's germline CDR1 is MNHEY and CDR2 SMNVEV (reference sequence). With 5 bases clipped from V and 1 base from J, the junction kept 2 bases outside the gene matches.

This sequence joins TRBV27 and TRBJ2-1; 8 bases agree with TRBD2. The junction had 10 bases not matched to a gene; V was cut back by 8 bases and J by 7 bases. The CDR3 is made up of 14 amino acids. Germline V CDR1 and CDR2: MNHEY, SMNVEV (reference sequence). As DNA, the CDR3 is TGTGCCAGCGGCACTAGCGGCCGGAGGAATGAGCAGTTCTTC. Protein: CASGTSGRRNEQFF.